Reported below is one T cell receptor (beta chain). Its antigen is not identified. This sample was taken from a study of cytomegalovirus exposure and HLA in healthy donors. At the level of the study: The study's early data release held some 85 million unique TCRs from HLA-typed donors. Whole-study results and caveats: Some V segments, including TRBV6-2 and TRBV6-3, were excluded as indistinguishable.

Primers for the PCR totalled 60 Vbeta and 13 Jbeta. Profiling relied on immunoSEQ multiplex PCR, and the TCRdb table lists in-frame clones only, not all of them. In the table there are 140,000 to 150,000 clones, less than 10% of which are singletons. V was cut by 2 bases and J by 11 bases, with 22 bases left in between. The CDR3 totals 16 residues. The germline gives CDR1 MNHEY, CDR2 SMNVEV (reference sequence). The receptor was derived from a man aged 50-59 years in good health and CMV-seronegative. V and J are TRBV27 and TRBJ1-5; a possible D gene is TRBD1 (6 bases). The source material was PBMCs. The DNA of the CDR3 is TGTGCCAGCAGTTTAAAGGCAGGGGCGGTCAGGGTGGCCCAGCATTTT. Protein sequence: CASSLKAGAVRVAQHF.